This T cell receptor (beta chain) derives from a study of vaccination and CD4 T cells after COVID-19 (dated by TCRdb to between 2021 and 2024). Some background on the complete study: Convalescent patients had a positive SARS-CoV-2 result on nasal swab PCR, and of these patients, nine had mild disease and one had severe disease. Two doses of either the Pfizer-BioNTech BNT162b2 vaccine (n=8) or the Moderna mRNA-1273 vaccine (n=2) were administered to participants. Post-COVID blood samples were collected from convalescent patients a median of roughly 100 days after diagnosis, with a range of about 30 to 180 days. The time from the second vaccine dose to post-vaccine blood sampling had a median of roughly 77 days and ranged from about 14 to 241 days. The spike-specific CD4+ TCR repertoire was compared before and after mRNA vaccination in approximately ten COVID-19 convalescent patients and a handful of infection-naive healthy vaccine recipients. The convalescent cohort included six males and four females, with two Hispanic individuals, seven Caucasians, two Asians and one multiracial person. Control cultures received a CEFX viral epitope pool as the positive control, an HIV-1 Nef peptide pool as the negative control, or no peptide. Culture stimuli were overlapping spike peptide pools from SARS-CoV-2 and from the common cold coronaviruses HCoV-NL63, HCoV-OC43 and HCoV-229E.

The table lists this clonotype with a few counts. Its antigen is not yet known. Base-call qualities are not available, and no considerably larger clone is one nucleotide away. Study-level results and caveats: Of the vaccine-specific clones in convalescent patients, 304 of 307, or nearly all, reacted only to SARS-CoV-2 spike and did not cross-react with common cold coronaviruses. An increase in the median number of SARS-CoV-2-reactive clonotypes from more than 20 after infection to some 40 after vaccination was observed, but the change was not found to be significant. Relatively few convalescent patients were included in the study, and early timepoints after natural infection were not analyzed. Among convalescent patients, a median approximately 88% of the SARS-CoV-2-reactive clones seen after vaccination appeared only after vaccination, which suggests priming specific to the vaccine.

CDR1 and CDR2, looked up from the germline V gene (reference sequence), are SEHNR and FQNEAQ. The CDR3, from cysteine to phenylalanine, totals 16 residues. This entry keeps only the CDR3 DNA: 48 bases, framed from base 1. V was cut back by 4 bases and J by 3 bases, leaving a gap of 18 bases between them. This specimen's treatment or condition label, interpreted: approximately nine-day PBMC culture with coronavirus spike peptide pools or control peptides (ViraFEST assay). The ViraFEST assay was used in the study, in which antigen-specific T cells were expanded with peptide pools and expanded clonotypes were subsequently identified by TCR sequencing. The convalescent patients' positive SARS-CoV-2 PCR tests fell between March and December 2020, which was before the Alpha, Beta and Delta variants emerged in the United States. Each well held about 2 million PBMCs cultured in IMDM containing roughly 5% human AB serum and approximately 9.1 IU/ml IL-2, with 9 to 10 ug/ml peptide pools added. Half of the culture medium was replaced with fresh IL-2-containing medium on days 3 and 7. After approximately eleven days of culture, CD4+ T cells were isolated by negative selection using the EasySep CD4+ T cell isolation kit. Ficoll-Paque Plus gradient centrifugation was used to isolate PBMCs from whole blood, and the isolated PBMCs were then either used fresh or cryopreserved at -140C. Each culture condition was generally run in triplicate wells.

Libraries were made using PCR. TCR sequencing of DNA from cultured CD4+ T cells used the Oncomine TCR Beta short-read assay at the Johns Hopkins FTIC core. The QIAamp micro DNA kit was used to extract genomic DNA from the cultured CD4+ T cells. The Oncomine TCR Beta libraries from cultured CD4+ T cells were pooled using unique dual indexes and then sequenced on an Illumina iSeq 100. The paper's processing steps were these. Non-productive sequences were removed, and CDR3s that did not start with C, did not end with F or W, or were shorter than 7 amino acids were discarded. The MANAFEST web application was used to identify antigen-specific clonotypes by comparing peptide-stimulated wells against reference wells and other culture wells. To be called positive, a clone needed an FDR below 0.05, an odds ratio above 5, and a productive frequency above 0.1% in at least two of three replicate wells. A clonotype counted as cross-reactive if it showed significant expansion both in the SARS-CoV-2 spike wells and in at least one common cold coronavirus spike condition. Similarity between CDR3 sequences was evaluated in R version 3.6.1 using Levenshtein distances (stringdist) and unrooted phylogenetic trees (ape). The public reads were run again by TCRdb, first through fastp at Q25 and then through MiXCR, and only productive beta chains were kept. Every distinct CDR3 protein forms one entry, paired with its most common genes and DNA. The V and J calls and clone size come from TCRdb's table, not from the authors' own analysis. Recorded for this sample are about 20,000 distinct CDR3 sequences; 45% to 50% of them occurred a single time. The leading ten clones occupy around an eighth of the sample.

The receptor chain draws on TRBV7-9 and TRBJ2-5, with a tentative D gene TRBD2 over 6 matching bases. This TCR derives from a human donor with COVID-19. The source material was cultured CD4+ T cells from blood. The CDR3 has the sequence CASSSRDSGTKETQYF. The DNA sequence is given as TGTGCCAGCAGCTCCCGGGACTCGGGCACCAAAGAGACCCAGTACTTC.